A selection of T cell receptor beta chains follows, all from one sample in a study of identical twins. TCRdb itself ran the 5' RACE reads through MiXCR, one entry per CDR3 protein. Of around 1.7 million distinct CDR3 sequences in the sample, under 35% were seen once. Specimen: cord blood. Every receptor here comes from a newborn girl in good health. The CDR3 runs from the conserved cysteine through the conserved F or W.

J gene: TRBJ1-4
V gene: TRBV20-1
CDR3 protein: CSATPGFGYEEKLFF

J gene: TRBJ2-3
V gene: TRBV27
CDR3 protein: CASSPDGGTDTQYF

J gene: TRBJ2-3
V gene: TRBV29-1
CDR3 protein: CSVVGHLSTDTQYF

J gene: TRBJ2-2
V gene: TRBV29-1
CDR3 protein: CSSRGNTGELFF

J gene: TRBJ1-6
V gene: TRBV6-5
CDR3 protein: CASSPGDSYSPLHF

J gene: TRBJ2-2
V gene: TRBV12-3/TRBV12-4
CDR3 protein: CASSGGRNTGELFF

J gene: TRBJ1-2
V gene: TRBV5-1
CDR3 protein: CASSQGQAGHYGYTF

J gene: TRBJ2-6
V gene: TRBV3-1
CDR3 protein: CASSPLDSAGANVLTF

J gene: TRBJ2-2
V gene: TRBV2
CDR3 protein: CASSEHRGTGELFF

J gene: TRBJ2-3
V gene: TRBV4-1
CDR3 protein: CASSQDEAGGSDTQYF

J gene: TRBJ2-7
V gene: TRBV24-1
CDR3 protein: CATSDPLGGASGSSANNEQYF

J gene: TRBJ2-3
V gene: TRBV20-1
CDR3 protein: CSGTSFLPDTQYF

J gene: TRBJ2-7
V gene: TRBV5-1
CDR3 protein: CASRYISGGANEQYF

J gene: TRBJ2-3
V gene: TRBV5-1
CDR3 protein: CASSSTSGAITDTQYF

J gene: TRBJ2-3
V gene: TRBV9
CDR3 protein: CASSVAVGLTDTQYF

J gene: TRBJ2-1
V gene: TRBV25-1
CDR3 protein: CASSAKQGSDVFNEQFF

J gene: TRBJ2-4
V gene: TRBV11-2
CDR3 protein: CASSSLRGPKNIQYF

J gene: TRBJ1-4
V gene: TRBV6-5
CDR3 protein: CASSYASTGTGDEKLFF

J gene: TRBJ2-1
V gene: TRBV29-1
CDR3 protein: CSVRGQGVNEQFF

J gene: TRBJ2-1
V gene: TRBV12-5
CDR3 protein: CASGSGGEQFF

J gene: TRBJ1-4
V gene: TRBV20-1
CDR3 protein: CSARDQQGGNEKLFF

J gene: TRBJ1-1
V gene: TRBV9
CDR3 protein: CASSHVRGRVTEAFF

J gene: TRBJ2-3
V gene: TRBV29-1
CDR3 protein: CSVQIVKDTQYF

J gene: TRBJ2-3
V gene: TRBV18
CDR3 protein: CASSPRRDTQYF

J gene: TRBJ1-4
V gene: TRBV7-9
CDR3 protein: CASSFITNWDDGNEKLFF

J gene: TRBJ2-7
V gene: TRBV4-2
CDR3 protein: CASSQVGLAYFSYEQYF

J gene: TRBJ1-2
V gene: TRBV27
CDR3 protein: CASSLRDRNGYTF

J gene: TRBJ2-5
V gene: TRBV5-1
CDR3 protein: CASSFQGPRETQYF

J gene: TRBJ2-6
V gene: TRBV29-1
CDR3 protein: CGVVQGNANVLTF

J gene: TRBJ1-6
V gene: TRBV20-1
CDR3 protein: CSAKEPGPLSYNSPLHF

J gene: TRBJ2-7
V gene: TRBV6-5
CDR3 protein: CASSSPGLRFDYEQYF

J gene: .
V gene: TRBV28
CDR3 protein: CASRRQVRYEQYF

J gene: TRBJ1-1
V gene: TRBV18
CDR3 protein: CASSPPDRGTEAFF